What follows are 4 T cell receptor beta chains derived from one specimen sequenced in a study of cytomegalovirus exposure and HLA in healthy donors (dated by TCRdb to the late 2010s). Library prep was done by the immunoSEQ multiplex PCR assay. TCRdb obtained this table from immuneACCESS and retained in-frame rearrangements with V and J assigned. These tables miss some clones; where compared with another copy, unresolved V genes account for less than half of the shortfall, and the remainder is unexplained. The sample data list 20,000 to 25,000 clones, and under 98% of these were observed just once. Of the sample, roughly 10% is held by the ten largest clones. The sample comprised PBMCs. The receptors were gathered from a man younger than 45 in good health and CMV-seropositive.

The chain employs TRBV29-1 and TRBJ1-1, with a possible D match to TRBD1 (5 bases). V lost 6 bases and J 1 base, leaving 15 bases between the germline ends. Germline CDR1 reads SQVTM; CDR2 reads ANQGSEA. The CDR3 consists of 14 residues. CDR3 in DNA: TGCAGCGTCTTCGGGGGGACCAAGAACACTGAAGCTTTCTTT. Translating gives CSVFGGTKNTEAFF.

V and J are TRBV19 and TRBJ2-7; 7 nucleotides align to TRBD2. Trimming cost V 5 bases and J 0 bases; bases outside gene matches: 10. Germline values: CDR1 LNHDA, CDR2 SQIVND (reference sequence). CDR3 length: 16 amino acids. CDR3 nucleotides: TGTGCCAGTAGTCCCAAAAGGGGAGGGAGCTCCTACGAGCAGTACTTC. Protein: CASSPKRGGSSYEQYF. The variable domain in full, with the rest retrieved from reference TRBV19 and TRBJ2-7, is DGGITQSPKYLFRKEGQNVTLSCEQNLNHDAMYWYRQDPGQGLRLIYYSQIVNDFQKGDIAEGYSVSREKKESFPLTVTSAQKNPTAFYLCASSPKRGGSSYEQYFGPGTRLTVT.

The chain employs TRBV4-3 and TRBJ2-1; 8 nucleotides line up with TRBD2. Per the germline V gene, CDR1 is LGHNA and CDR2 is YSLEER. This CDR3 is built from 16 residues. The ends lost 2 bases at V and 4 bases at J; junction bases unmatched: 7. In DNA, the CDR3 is TGCGCCAGCAGCCAAACTACTAGCGGCCCTTACAATGAGCAGTTCTTC. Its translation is CASSQTTSGPYNEQFF.

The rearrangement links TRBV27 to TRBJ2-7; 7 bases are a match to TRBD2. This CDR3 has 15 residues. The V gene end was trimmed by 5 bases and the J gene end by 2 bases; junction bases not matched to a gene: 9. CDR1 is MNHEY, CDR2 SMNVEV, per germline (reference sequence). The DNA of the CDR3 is TGTGCCAGCAGTCGTTTAGCGGGTGGGACCTACGAGCAGTACTTC. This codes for CASSRLAGGTYEQYF.